A selection of T cell receptor beta chains follows, all from one sample in a study of Graves' ophthalmopathy and Graves' hyperthyroidism. From the multiplex PCR reads, TCRdb called clonotypes with MiXCR, one entry per CDR3 protein. The sample contains about 740,000 distinct CDR3 sequences, approximately 40% of which appear only once. The sequenced material came from peripheral blood. These TCRs come from an adult man with Graves' ophthalmopathy. CDR3s include the opening cysteine and the closing phenylalanine or tryptophan. D genes are given only for firm matches. Some rows have no size entry. The others give once, few or many, or a class for an expanded clone.

v_call	d_call	clone_size	j_call	cdr3_nt	cdr3_aa
TRBV11-2	TRBD1	few	TRBJ1-2	TGTGCCAGCAGCTTAGATACAGGGGGACGTGGCTACACCTTC	CASSLDTGGRGYTF
TRBV24-1	TRBD2	.	TRBJ2-3	TGTGCCACCAGTGATCGACTAGCGGGATCCGATACGCAGTATTTT	CATSDRLAGSDTQYF
TRBV29-1	.	.	TRBJ1-3	TGCAGCAGTGAAGGTGGCAGAGGCTCTGGAAACACCATATATTTT	CSSEGGRGSGNTIYF
TRBV12-3/TRBV12-4	.	few	TRBJ2-5	TGTGCCAGCAGTTCTCCGGGCGCGGGGGAGACCCAGTACTTC	CASSSPGAGETQYF
TRBV6-5	TRBD1	few	TRBJ1-6	TGTGCCAGCAGTTACGAGGCGGCGTCAGGGGGTGGTTCACCCCTCCACTTT	CASSYEAASGGGSPLHF
TRBV7-6	.	.	TRBJ2-2	TGTGCCAGCAGCTCACAGGGGAACACCGGGGAGCTGTTTTTT	CASSSQGNTGELFF
TRBV19	.	few	TRBJ2-7	TGTGCCAGTAGTATTTCAGGGCGAGGCTACGAGCAGTACTTC	CASSISGRGYEQYF
TRBV10-3	.	few	TRBJ2-2	TGTGCCATCACGTCTAGCTCGAACACCGGGGAGCTGTTTTTT	CAITSSSNTGELFF
TRBV25-1	.	.	TRBJ1-3	TGTGCCAGCAGCTTACTTGGTGTAGGTACTTTCTCTGGAAACACCATATATTTT	CASSLLGVGTFSGNTIYF
TRBV11-2	.	.	TRBJ2-2	TGCGCCAGCAGGTCTTTGCAGTCCTTCACCGGGGAGCTGTTTTTT	CASRSLQSFTGELFF
TRBV7-9	.	many	TRBJ2-7	TGTGCCAGCAGCTTATCCCCGGCCTACGAGCAGTACTTC	CASSLSPAYEQYF
TRBV11-1	TRBD1	.	TRBJ2-7	TGTGCCAGCAGCTTAGCCTTATGGACAGGGAGCTTAGCATCCGAGCAGTACTTC	CASSLALWTGSLASEQYF